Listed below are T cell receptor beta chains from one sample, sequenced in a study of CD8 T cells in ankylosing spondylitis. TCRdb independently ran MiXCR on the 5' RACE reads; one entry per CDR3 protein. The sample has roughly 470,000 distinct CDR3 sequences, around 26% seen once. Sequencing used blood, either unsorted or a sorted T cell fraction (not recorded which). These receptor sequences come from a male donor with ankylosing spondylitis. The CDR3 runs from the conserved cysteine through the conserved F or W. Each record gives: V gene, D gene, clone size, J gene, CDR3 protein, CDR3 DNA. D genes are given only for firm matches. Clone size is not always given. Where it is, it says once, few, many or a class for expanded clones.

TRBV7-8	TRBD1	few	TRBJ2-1	CASSNYPGGLRDEQFF	TGTGCCAGCAGCAACTACCCAGGGGGCCTTAGGGATGAGCAGTTCTTC
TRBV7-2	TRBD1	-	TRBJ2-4	CASSLAGGAINIQYF	TGTGCCAGCAGCTTAGCAGGGGGCGCCATAAACATTCAGTACTTC
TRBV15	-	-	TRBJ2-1	CATKLGTLTDNEQFF	TGTGCCACTAAGCTCGGGACCCTTACCGACAATGAGCAGTTCTTC
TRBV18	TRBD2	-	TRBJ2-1	CASGTSGGYNEQFF	TGTGCCAGCGGGACTAGCGGGGGTTACAATGAGCAGTTCTTC
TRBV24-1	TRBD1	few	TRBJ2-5	CATSDLRTGVQETQYF	TGTGCCACCAGTGATTTGAGGACAGGGGTACAAGAGACCCAGTACTTC
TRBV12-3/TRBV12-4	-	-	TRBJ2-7	CASSLTRSEQYF	TGTGCCAGCAGTTTAACTAGATCCGAGCAGTACTTC
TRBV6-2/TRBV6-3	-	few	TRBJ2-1	CASTPDSYNEQFF	TGTGCCAGCACACCGGACTCGTACAATGAGCAGTTCTTC
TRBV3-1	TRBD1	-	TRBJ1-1	CASSLTDRETEAFF	TGTGCCAGCAGCCTTACGGACAGGGAGACTGAAGCTTTCTTT
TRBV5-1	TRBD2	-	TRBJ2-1	CASSLATASGEVHEQFF	TGCGCCAGCAGCTTGGCCACGGCTAGCGGGGAGGTCCATGAGCAGTTCTTC
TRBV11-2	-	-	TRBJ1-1	CASSLTRDGTEAFF	TGTGCCAGCAGCTTGACCAGGGATGGGACTGAAGCTTTCTTT
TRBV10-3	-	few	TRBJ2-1	CAISERAPGAGEQFF	TGTGCCATCAGTGAGAGGGCCCCAGGGGCCGGTGAGCAGTTCTTC
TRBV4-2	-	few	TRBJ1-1	CASSAQGGTEAFF	TGTGCCAGCAGCGCCCAGGGAGGCACTGAAGCTTTCTTT
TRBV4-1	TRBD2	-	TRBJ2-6	CASSQGVKRDSSGANVLTF	TGCGCCAGCAGCCAAGGCGTGAAGCGGGACTCTTCTGGGGCCAACGTCCTGACTTTC